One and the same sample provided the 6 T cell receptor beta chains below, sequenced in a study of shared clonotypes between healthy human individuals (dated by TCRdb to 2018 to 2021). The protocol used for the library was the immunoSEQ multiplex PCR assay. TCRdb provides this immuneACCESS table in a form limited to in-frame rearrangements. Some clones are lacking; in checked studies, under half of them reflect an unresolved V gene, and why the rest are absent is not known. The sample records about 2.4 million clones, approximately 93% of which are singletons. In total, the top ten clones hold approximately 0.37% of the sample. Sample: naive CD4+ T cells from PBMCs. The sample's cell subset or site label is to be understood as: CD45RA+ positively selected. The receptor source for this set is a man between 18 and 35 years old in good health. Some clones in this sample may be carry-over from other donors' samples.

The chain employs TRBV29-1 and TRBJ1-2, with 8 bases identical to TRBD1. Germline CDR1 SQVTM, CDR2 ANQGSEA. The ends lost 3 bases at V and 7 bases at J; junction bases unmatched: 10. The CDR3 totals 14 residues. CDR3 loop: CSVDLERTGLGYTF. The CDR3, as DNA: TGCAGCGTTGATTTAGAGAGGACAGGGCTTGGCTACACCTTC.

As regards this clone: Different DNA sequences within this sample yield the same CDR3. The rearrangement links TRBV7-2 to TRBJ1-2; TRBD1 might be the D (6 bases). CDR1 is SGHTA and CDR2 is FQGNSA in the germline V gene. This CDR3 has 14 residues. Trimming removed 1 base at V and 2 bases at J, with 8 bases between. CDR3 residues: CASSLGGQNYGYTF. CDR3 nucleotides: TGTGCCAGCAGCTTAGGTGGACAGAACTATGGCTACACCTTC.

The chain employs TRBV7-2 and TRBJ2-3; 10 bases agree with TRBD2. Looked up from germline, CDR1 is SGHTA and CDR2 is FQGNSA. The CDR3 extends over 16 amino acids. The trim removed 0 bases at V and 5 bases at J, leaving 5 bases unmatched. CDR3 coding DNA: TGTGCCAGCAGCTTAGCCCTAGCGGGAGCGAAAGATACGCAGTATTTT. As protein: CASSLALAGAKDTQYF.

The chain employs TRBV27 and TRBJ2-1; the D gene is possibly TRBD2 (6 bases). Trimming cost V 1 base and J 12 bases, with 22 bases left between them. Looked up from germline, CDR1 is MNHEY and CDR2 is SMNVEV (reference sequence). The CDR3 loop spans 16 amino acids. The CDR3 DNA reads TGTGCCAGCAGTTTATTAGGCGGGAAGAGCCCCGGGGGGCAGTTCTTC. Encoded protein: CASSLLGGKSPGGQFF.

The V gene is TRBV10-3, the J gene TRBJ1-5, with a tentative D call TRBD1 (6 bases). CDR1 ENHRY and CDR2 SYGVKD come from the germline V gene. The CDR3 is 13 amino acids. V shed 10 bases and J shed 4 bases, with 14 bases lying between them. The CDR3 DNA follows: TGTGCCACTGGGGAGGGGGGTAATCAGCCCCAGCATTTT. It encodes CATGEGGNQPQHF.

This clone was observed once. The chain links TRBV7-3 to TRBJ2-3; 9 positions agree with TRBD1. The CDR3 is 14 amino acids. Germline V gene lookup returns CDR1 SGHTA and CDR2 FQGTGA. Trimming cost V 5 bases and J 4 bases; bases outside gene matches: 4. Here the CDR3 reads CASSQGQGADTQYF. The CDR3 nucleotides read TGTGCCAGCAGCCAGGGACAGGGCGCAGATACGCAGTATTTT.